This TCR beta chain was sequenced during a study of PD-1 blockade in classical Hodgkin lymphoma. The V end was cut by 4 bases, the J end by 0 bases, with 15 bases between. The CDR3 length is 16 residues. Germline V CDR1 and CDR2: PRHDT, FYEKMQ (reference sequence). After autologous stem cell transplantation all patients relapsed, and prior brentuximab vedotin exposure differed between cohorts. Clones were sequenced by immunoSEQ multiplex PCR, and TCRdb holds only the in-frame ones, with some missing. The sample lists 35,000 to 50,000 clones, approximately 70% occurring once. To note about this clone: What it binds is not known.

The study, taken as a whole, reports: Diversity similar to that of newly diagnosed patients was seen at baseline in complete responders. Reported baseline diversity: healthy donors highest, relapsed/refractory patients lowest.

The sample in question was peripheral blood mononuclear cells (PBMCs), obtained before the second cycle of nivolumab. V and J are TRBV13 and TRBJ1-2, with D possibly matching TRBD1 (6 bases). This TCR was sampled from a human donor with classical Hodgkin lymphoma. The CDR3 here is CASSWDEGGTNYGYTF. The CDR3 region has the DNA TGTGCCAGCAGCTGGGACGAGGGGGGGACTAACTATGGCTACACCTTC. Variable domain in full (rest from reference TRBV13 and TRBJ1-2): AAGVIQSPRHLIKEKRETATLKCYPIPRHDTVYWYQQGPGQDPQFLISFYEKMQSDKGSIPDRFSAQQFSDYHSELNMSSLELGDSALYFCASSWDEGGTNYGYTFGSGTRLTVV.